The source of this T cell receptor (beta chain) is a study of blood T cell repertoires in COVID-19. Background on the study: The analysed material was cDNA or gDNA that came from T cells, B-cell-depleted T cells, or PBMCs.

Trimming left V 1 base short and J 1 base short, with 10 bases between. CDR3 length: 16 residues. Germline loops: CDR1 SGHDN, CDR2 FVKESK. Clones were sequenced by immunoSEQ multiplex PCR, and TCRdb holds only the in-frame ones, with some missing. The profile shows roughly 250,000 clones, 70% to 90% of them singletons. Recruitment covered about two dozen US areas and drew participants whose ages spanned roughly 18 to 100 years. This clone has a handful of counts. Sample: PBMCs or T cells enriched from blood (not recorded which). The receptor was derived from a woman in her thirties or forties with acute COVID-19. This chain uses TRBV14 with TRBJ2-2; D perhaps matches TRBD1 (5 bases). CDR3 loop: CASSQGQGKNTGELFF. The CDR3 DNA reads as TGTGCCAGCAGCCAAGGTCAGGGCAAGAACACCGGGGAGCTGTTTTTT.